The clone carrying this TCR beta chain was detected many times. Antigen unknown. At least 6 million PBMCs were isolated per sample. Germline lookup yields CDR1 DFQATT and CDR2 SNEGSKA (reference sequence). The CDR3 runs to 19 residues. V lost 1 base to trimming and J lost 0 bases; unmatched junction nucleotides: 14. The data belong to a study of blood T cells in healthy people across ages. A second PCR of 7 to 11 cycles used a sample-barcoded 5' primer and a J-beta primer mix. TCRdb used MiXCR to reprocess the 5' RACE reads, holding one entry per CDR3 protein. Among about 1.6 million distinct CDR3 sequences listed, approximately 32% were seen once. Study-level points and caveats: Age advanced and TCR beta diversity per million T cells fell, roughly linearly.

Sequenced input: blood. This TCR was sampled from a woman aged 25 to 45 in good health. The genes are TRBV20-1 and TRBJ1-5; TRBD1 aligns across 8 bases. In DNA form, the CDR3 reads TGCAGTGCTAGAGGACCCGGACAGGGATATGGGTATAGCAATCAGCCCCAGCATTTT. This codes for CSARGPGQGYGYSNQPQHF.